These T cell receptor beta chains were read from a single sample in a study of shared clonotypes between healthy human individuals. The method was immunoSEQ multiplex PCR; TCRdb's version includes in-frame clones alone and lacks a portion of them. The data contain more than 1,200,000 clones, about 98.5% of them singletons. The specimen sequenced was naive CD4+ T cells sorted from blood. The receptors were gathered from a man in his thirties or forties in good health. CDR3s include the opening cysteine and the closing phenylalanine or tryptophan. Fields, in order: D gene, clone size, V gene, J gene, CDR3 protein, CDR3 DNA. The D gene is left open where the match is weak. Clone size is given for some rows only: seen once, a few or many times, or a class if the clone is expanded.

d_gene: -; abundance: -; v_gene: TRBV6-5; j_gene: TRBJ1-3; CDR3aa: CASSLWAGNTIYF; CDR3nt: TGTGCCAGCAGTCTCTGGGCTGGAAACACCATATATTTT
d_gene: TRBD1; abundance: -; v_gene: TRBV5-1; j_gene: TRBJ2-1; CDR3aa: CASSLGLGTGANEQFF; CDR3nt: TGCGCCAGCAGCTTGGGCCTCGGGACAGGTGCAAATGAGCAGTTCTTC
d_gene: -; abundance: -; v_gene: TRBV11-2; j_gene: TRBJ2-3; CDR3aa: CASSLSPPGYTDTQYF; CDR3nt: TGTGCCAGCAGCTTAAGTCCGCCAGGGTACACAGATACGCAGTATTTT
d_gene: TRBD2; abundance: -; v_gene: TRBV4-1; j_gene: TRBJ2-7; CDR3aa: CASSQERAGAFEQYF; CDR3nt: TGCGCCAGCAGCCAAGAGCGTGCGGGAGCCTTCGAGCAGTACTTC
d_gene: -; abundance: -; v_gene: TRBV21-1; j_gene: TRBJ2-2; CDR3aa: CASSKRAWKGIGYVTGELFF; CDR3nt: TGTGCCAGCAGCAAAAGAGCTTGGAAAGGCATAGGGTATGTAACCGGGGAGCTGTTTTTT
d_gene: -; abundance: -; v_gene: TRBV5-6; j_gene: TRBJ1-1; CDR3aa: CASSLGGRFTEAFF; CDR3nt: TGTGCCAGCAGCTTGGGGGGCAGGTTTACTGAAGCTTTCTTT
d_gene: -; abundance: -; v_gene: TRBV29-1; j_gene: TRBJ1-1; CDR3aa: CSVAGVNTEAFF; CDR3nt: TGCAGCGTTGCCGGCGTTAACACTGAAGCTTTCTTT
d_gene: -; abundance: -; v_gene: TRBV7-2; j_gene: TRBJ2-7; CDR3aa: CASGGGFVEQYF; CDR3nt: TGTGCCAGCGGAGGGGGATTCGTCGAGCAGTACTTC
d_gene: -; abundance: -; v_gene: TRBV5-1; j_gene: TRBJ2-3; CDR3aa: CASSGGTNTDTQYF; CDR3nt: TGCGCCAGCAGCGGCGGGACAAACACAGATACGCAGTATTTT
d_gene: -; abundance: -; v_gene: TRBV18; j_gene: TRBJ2-5; CDR3aa: CASSPSEETQYF; CDR3nt: TGTGCCAGCTCACCAAGCGAAGAGACCCAGTACTTC
d_gene: -; abundance: -; v_gene: TRBV7-3; j_gene: TRBJ1-1; CDR3aa: CASSTGHSNTEAFF; CDR3nt: TGTGCCAGCAGCACCGGACATTCGAACACTGAAGCTTTCTTT
d_gene: -; abundance: -; v_gene: TRBV19; j_gene: TRBJ1-2; CDR3aa: CASSIVDAGFTF; CDR3nt: TGTGCCAGTAGTATAGTCGACGCAGGGTTCACCTTC
d_gene: TRBD1; abundance: -; v_gene: TRBV7-9; j_gene: TRBJ1-4; CDR3aa: CASTAGQGGGKLFF; CDR3nt: TGTGCCAGCACCGCGGGACAGGGGGGTGGTAAACTGTTTTTT
d_gene: -; abundance: -; v_gene: TRBV28; j_gene: TRBJ2-7; CDR3aa: CASSPGLRLTYEQYF; CDR3nt: TGTGCCAGCAGTCCGGGCCTACGACTAACCTACGAGCAGTACTTC
d_gene: -; abundance: -; v_gene: TRBV5-5; j_gene: TRBJ2-7; CDR3aa: CASSLDTYEQYF; CDR3nt: TGTGCCAGCAGCTTGGATACTTACGAGCAGTACTTC
d_gene: -; abundance: -; v_gene: TRBV5-1; j_gene: TRBJ2-6; CDR3aa: CASSLEVGADGANVLTF; CDR3nt: TGCGCCAGCAGCTTGGAGGTGGGGGCAGACGGGGCCAACGTCCTGACTTTC
d_gene: TRBD2; abundance: -; v_gene: TRBV18; j_gene: TRBJ2-7; CDR3aa: CASSLRDYPYEQYF; CDR3nt: TGTGCCAGCTCACTCCGGGACTACCCCTACGAGCAGTACTTC
d_gene: TRBD2; abundance: -; v_gene: TRBV19; j_gene: TRBJ2-1; CDR3aa: CASSLTSGTSYEQFF; CDR3nt: TGTGCCAGTAGCCTGACTAGCGGGACGTCATATGAGCAGTTCTTC
d_gene: -; abundance: once; v_gene: TRBV30; j_gene: TRBJ2-4; CDR3aa: CAWGRENIQYF; CDR3nt: TGTGCCTGGGGTAGGGAAAACATTCAGTACTTC
d_gene: -; abundance: -; v_gene: TRBV7-9; j_gene: TRBJ2-7; CDR3aa: CASSTLLSAGEQYF; CDR3nt: TGTGCCAGCAGCACCCTACTCAGTGCAGGCGAGCAGTACTTC
d_gene: TRBD1; abundance: -; v_gene: TRBV14; j_gene: TRBJ2-7; CDR3aa: CASSRGTGTLYEQYF; CDR3nt: TGTGCCAGCAGCCGGGGGACAGGGACCCTCTACGAGCAGTACTTC
d_gene: -; abundance: -; v_gene: TRBV2; j_gene: TRBJ1-2; CDR3aa: CASRDTSYGYTF; CDR3nt: TGTGCCAGCAGAGACACCTCCTATGGCTACACCTTC
d_gene: TRBD1; abundance: -; v_gene: TRBV5-6; j_gene: TRBJ2-7; CDR3aa: CASSLALDRRYYGVQYF; CDR3nt: TGTGCCAGCAGCTTGGCCTTGGACAGGAGATATTACGGGGTGCAGTACTTC
d_gene: -; abundance: -; v_gene: TRBV5-4; j_gene: TRBJ2-5; CDR3aa: CASSLVGAGETQYF; CDR3nt: TGTGCCAGCAGCTTAGTGGGGGCGGGGGAGACCCAGTACTTC
d_gene: -; abundance: -; v_gene: TRBV19; j_gene: TRBJ2-2; CDR3aa: CASSSLAFTGELFF; CDR3nt: TGTGCCAGTAGTAGTCTAGCGTTCACCGGGGAGCTGTTTTTT
d_gene: TRBD2; abundance: -; v_gene: TRBV4-2; j_gene: TRBJ2-2; CDR3aa: CASSPGLAGVVGSDTGELFF; CDR3nt: TGTGCCAGCAGCCCGGGACTAGCGGGAGTAGTCGGTTCAGACACCGGGGAGCTGTTTTTT
d_gene: -; abundance: -; v_gene: TRBV2; j_gene: TRBJ2-5; CDR3aa: CASSGLSQETQYF; CDR3nt: TGTGCCAGCAGTGGTCTCAGTCAAGAGACCCAGTACTTC
d_gene: -; abundance: once; v_gene: TRBV6-6; j_gene: TRBJ1-1; CDR3aa: CASSYSLNTEAFF; CDR3nt: TGTGCCAGCAGTTACTCGCTGAACACTGAAGCTTTCTTT
d_gene: -; abundance: -; v_gene: TRBV29-1; j_gene: TRBJ1-5; CDR3aa: CSVEGPEYNQPQHF; CDR3nt: TGCAGCGTAGAGGGACCGGAATACAATCAGCCCCAGCATTTT
d_gene: -; abundance: -; v_gene: TRBV18; j_gene: TRBJ2-6; CDR3aa: CASSPSSWASGANVLTF; CDR3nt: TGTGCCAGCTCACCATCTTCGTGGGCCTCTGGGGCCAACGTCCTGACTTTC
d_gene: TRBD1; abundance: -; v_gene: TRBV18; j_gene: TRBJ2-1; CDR3aa: CASSLGQGATNEQFF; CDR3nt: TGTGCCAGCTCATTGGGACAGGGGGCTACTAATGAGCAGTTCTTC
d_gene: -; abundance: -; v_gene: TRBV29-1; j_gene: TRBJ1-1; CDR3aa: CSVERQWTEAFF; CDR3nt: TGCAGCGTTGAGAGACAGTGGACTGAAGCTTTCTTT
d_gene: -; abundance: -; v_gene: TRBV18; j_gene: TRBJ1-2; CDR3aa: CASSESIYGYTF; CDR3nt: TGTGCCAGCTCGGAGAGTATCTATGGCTACACCTTC
d_gene: -; abundance: -; v_gene: TRBV18; j_gene: TRBJ1-1; CDR3aa: CASSPLTHEMNTEAFF; CDR3nt: TGTGCCAGCTCACCGCTGACACATGAAATGAACACTGAAGCTTTCTTT